This T cell receptor beta chain was retrieved from a study of blood T cell repertoires in COVID-19. Produced via immunoSEQ multiplex PCR; TCRdb's table is partial and in-frame only. Of 200,000 to 250,000 clones listed, roughly 83% were seen once; the top ten hold approximately 7.4%. V lost 7 bases, J lost 7 bases, and 10 bases stayed unmatched. The CDR3 extends over 15 amino acids. The germline V gene has CDR1 MNHEY and CDR2 SMNVEV (reference sequence). The sequence derives from a woman between 45 and 65 years old with acute or convalescent COVID-19. Sequencing used peripheral blood. This rearrangement joins TRBV27 to TRBJ2-1; TRBD2 matches 10 bases. The CDR3 spells CASTSPTSGLNEQFF. The CDR3 DNA follows: TGTGCCAGCACCTCCCCGACTAGCGGGCTGAATGAGCAGTTCTTC.